Following are 24 T cell receptor beta chains from one sample sequenced in a study of T cells after yellow fever vaccination. TCRdb reprocessed the 5' RACE reads with MiXCR, giving one entry per CDR3 protein. Here the sample spans over 300,000 distinct CDR3 sequences, around 6.8% being singletons. Specimen: PBMCs, collected approximately 40 days after the first yellow fever vaccination. Receptor source: a man between 18 and 29 years old who received the YFV17D yellow fever vaccine.

V is TRBV15 and J is TRBJ1-2; D is unresolved. The CDR3 is made up of 14 amino acids. Germline V gene lookup returns CDR1 LNHNV and CDR2 YYDKDF (reference sequence). Trimming removed 3 bases from V and 4 bases from J, with 12 bases in between. The CDR3 spells CATSSRWAGYGYTF. CDR3 coding DNA: TGTGCCACCAGCAGCCGCTGGGCCGGCTATGGCTACACCTTC. The full variable domain, rest sourced from reference TRBV15 and TRBJ1-2, is DAMVIQNPRYQVTQFGKPVTLSCSQTLNHNVMYWYQQKSSQAPKLLFHYYDKDFNNEADTPDNFQSRRPNTSFCFLDIRSPGLGDTAMYLCATSSRWAGYGYTFGSGTRLTVV.

This clonotype has at least ten counts. The CDR3 is CASSLGTGGVYEQYV. DNA of the CDR3: TGTGCCAGCTCGCTAGGGACAGGGGGTGTCTACGAGCAGTACGTC. The chain joins TRBV18 to TRBJ2-7; 11 bases map to TRBD1. This CDR3 has 15 amino acids. After removal of 6 bases from V and 3 bases from J, the junction contained 7 bases not matched to a gene. Germline V lookup: CDR1 KGHSH, CDR2 LQKENI.

This clonotype has a handful of counts. The rearrangement links TRBV10-3 to TRBJ2-3; the match to TRBD2 covers 10 bases. The CDR3 is 21 residues long. The V gene's germline CDR1 is ENHRY and CDR2 SYGVKD. Trimming at V came to 2 bases and at J to 6 bases, leaving 23 bases not matched to a gene. This CDR3 reads CAISEPQSGPQAGGASDTQYF. CDR3 nucleotide sequence: TGTGCCATCAGTGAGCCCCAGAGCGGCCCGCAAGCGGGGGGGGCATCCGATACGCAGTATTTT.

This clonotype was seen a few times. This chain connects TRBV27 to TRBJ2-3, with TRBD2 matching 9 bases. J was trimmed by 5 bases and V by 4 bases; bases with no gene match: 7. The CDR3 length is 15 residues. CDR1 is MNHEY, CDR2 SMNVEV, per germline (reference sequence). The CDR3 DNA reads as TGTGCCAGCAGTTCCCCACTAGCGGGTGGAGATACGCAGTATTTT. Translated, it gives CASSSPLAGGDTQYF.

This chain links TRBV20-1 with TRBJ2-3; 9 bases are shared with TRBD2. J lost 2 bases, V lost 5 bases, and 17 bases had no gene match. This CDR3 spans 18 amino acids. Germline loops: CDR1 DFQATT, CDR2 SNEGSKA (reference sequence). CDR3 in DNA: TGCAGTGCTTCCTACGGAGGGGCTAGCGGGGTACACACAGATACGCAGTATTTT. Amino acid sequence: CSASYGGASGVHTDTQYF.

This clonotype appeared many times. The V and J genes are TRBV7-9 and TRBJ1-2; the match to TRBD1 covers 11 bases. V trimming: 5 bases; J trimming: 4 bases; junction bases outside the gene matches: 6. Germline values: CDR1 SEHNR, CDR2 FQNEAQ (reference sequence). The CDR3 totals 15 residues. In DNA, the CDR3 is TGTGCCAGCAGCGCTACCGGGACAGGGGGCTATGGCTACACCTTC. It yields the protein CASSATGTGGYGYTF.

J is TRBJ2-3 and V is TRBV12-3 or TRBV12-4; D is possibly TRBD2 (5 bases). With 4 bases removed from V and 6 bases from J, the gap between germline ends came to 11 bases. This CDR3 is built from 13 residues. CDR3 loop: CASSSTRGDTQYF. As DNA, the CDR3 is TGTGCCAGCAGTTCGACCCGCGGGGATACGCAGTATTTT.

This clonotype was seen a handful of times. The V gene is TRBV5-8, the J gene TRBJ2-5; the D gene is possibly TRBD2 (5 bases). V lost 2 bases to trimming and J lost 5 bases, with 10 bases between them. The CDR3 sequence is 13 residues long. Germline assignment: CDR1 SGHTS and CDR2 YDEGEE. The CDR3 DNA sequence: TGTGCCAGCAGCTTCACGGGAAAGGAGACCCAGTACTTC. This translates into CASSFTGKETQYF.

The chain is built from TRBV7-2 and TRBJ2-7, with 10 nucleotides matching TRBD1. The CDR3 consists of 13 residues. Germline lookup yields CDR1 SGHTA and CDR2 FQGNSA. The V gene end was trimmed by 5 bases and the J gene end by 5 bases; junction bases not matched to a gene: 3. CDR3 protein: CASSRDRGHEQYV. CDR3 nucleotide sequence: TGTGCCAGCAGCCGGGACAGGGGCCACGAGCAGTACGTC.

This chain uses TRBV14 with TRBJ2-7; the match to TRBD1 covers 7 bases. Germline loops: CDR1 SGHDN, CDR2 FVKESK. Trimming removed 2 bases from V and 5 bases from J; junction bases left unmatched: 9. The CDR3 spans 15 residues. The CDR3 DNA is TGTGCCAGCAGCCAACGACAGGGTAACCGCCACGAGCAGTACTTC. Its translation is CASSQRQGNRHEQYF.

This clonotype was picked up many times. This sequence joins TRBV10-3 and TRBJ2-5; 8 bases match TRBD2. The CDR3 sequence is 12 residues long. Germline loops: CDR1 ENHRY, CDR2 SYGVKD. J gave up 6 bases and V 6 bases, and 3 bases lay outside the gene matches. CDR3 sequence reads: CAISGGAKTQYF. The CDR3 DNA reads as TGTGCCATCAGCGGGGGGGCGAAGACCCAGTACTTC.

This clonotype was seen a few times. The chain uses TRBV5-1 and TRBJ2-1, with D perhaps TRBD2 (7 bases). V lost 4 bases to trimming and J lost 9 bases, with 11 bases between them. Germline assignment: CDR1 SGHRS and CDR2 YFSETQ. This CDR3 contains 12 residues. The DNA for the CDR3 is TGCGCCAGCAGCCCGGGGGGCCCTGAGCAGTTCTTC. Translated: CASSPGGPEQFF.

The chain employs TRBV28 and TRBJ2-7; the D gene is possibly TRBD1 (5 bases). The CDR3 runs 14 residues. V lost 3 bases, J lost 3 bases, and 12 bases lay in between. Germline V lookup: CDR1 MDHEN, CDR2 SYDVKM. The CDR3 DNA reads TGTGCCAGCAGTTTGATGGCAGGGAACTACGAGCAGTACGTC. It translates to CASSLMAGNYEQYV.

The genes are TRBV4-1 and TRBJ1-5; D gene ambiguous. Trimming pared 1 base from V and 0 bases from J, leaving 10 bases between. Germline V CDR1 and CDR2: MGHRA, YSYEKL. The CDR3 contains 16 residues. CDR3 DNA: TGCGCCAGCAGCCAAGCCGGTGGCGCTAGCAATCAGCCCCAGCATTTT. Protein product: CASSQAGGASNQPQHF.

V usage is TRBV5-6 and J usage is TRBJ2-1, with 7 bases lining up with TRBD2. The CDR3 runs to 15 residues. CDR1 SGHDT and CDR2 YYEEEE come from the germline V gene. Losses at the gene ends were 0 bases for V and 8 bases for J; bases not matched to a gene: 8. CDR3 sequence (DNA): TGTGCCAGCAGCTTGGTGCCAGCGGGGAGGGATGAGCAGTTCTTC. Translation gives CASSLVPAGRDEQFF. The full variable domain, in which reference TRBV5-6 and TRBJ2-1 provide the parts outside the CDR3, is DAGVTQSPTHLIKTRGQQVTLRCSPKSGHDTVSWYQQALGQGPQFIFQYYEEEERQRGNFPDRFSGHQFPNYSSELNVNALLLGDSALYLCASSLVPAGRDEQFFGPGTRLTVL.

This clonotype came up a few times. The chain links TRBV27 to TRBJ1-5; 11 positions agree with TRBD1. The CDR3 spans 15 residues. Trimming cost V 4 bases and J 4 bases; bases outside gene matches: 3. Germline lookup yields CDR1 MNHEY and CDR2 SMNVEV (reference sequence). CDR3 amino acids: CASSSGQGENQPQHF. CDR3 sequence (DNA): TGTGCCAGCAGTTCGGGACAGGGGGAGAATCAGCCCCAGCATTTT.

This clonotype was seen many times. The rearrangement joins TRBV7-9 to TRBJ2-7; 12 bases fit TRBD1. The V gene end was trimmed by 5 bases and the J gene end by 3 bases; junction bases not matched to a gene: 8. From germline, CDR1 is SEHNR and CDR2 FQNEAQ (reference sequence). The CDR3 contains 16 residues. The CDR3 DNA reads TGTGCCAGCAGCGGGGACAGGGGGCCCTTGGGCTACGAGCAGTACGTC. It translates to CASSGDRGPLGYEQYV.

This clonotype appeared many times. V gene TRBV27 combines with J gene TRBJ2-7; 7 bases are shared with TRBD1. CDR1 is MNHEY and CDR2 is SMNVEV in the germline V gene (reference sequence). The J segment lost 0 bases and the V segment lost 5 bases, leaving 7 bases of the junction unmatched. This CDR3 contains 15 residues. CDR3 loop: CASSNDRDGSYEQYF. As DNA, the CDR3 is TGTGCCAGCAGTAATGACAGGGACGGCTCCTACGAGCAGTACTTC.

This clonotype was detected a few times. This chain uses TRBV18 with TRBJ2-4; the D is unclear. Germline V gene sequence: CDR1 KGHSH, CDR2 LQKENI. V lost 6 bases and J lost 1, with 10 bases in between. This CDR3 spans 14 amino acids. The CDR3 sequence: CASSPGSAKNIQYF. CDR3 sequence (DNA): TGTGCCAGCTCGCCAGGTAGTGCCAAAAACATTCAGTACTTC. Full variable domain (outside the CDR3, taken from reference TRBV18 and TRBJ2-4): NAGVMQNPRHLVRRRGQEARLRCSPMKGHSHVYWYRQLPEEGLKFMVYLQKENIIDESGMPKERFSAEFPKEGPSILRIQQVVRGDSAAYFCASSPGSAKNIQYFGAGTRLSVL.

There are many counts of this clonotype. The chain employs TRBV20-1 and TRBJ2-3, with a weak D call TRBD1 (7 bases). Trimming removed 6 bases at V and 7 bases at J, with 17 bases between. The germline gives CDR1 DFQATT, CDR2 SNEGSKA (reference sequence). The CDR3 loop spans 13 amino acids. The CDR3 spells CSAFQGGPNTQYF. The CDR3 DNA is TGCAGTGCGTTCCAGGGGGGACCCAATACGCAGTATTTT.

The chain couples TRBV5-4 to TRBJ2-3; 8 nucleotides align to TRBD2. From germline, CDR1 is SGHNT and CDR2 YYREEE (reference sequence). This CDR3 has 14 residues. The V and J ends lost 6 bases and 2 bases, in that order; junction bases with no gene match: 5. The CDR3 reads CASNRGGLTDTQYF. The CDR3 nucleotides read TGTGCCAGCAACCGGGGGGGCCTCACAGATACGCAGTATTTT.

This clonotype was recorded a few times. The V and J genes are TRBV4-3 and TRBJ1-1; D unclear. The length of the CDR3 is 14 residues. Germline V gene data show CDR1 as LGHNA and CDR2 as YSLEER. Trimming pared 0 bases from V and 1 base from J, leaving 6 bases between. The chain's CDR3 is CASSQDWKNTEAFF. The CDR3 nucleotides are TGCGCCAGCAGCCAAGATTGGAAGAACACTGAAGCTTTCTTT.

The V gene is TRBV7-6, the J gene TRBJ2-3, with TRBD1 as a possible D gene (6 bases). CDR1 and CDR2 (germline): SGHVS, FNYEAQ. Deletions cut 5 bases from V and 1 base from J, with 10 bases between. The CDR3 is made up of 14 amino acids. The CDR3 nucleotides are TGTGCCAGCAGCCCAGGACAGCGCACAGATACGCAGTATTTT. Translating it yields CASSPGQRTDTQYF.

This clonotype was seen a handful of times. The CDR3, as DNA: TGTGCCAGCAGCCTAGTCGCCCTCAGGGTAGGGGAGACCCAGTACTTC. This codes for CASSLVALRVGETQYF. This chain uses TRBV7-2 with TRBJ2-5, with D possibly being TRBD1 (5 bases). The germline CDR1 and CDR2 sequences are SGHTA and FQGNSA. V was clipped by 5 bases and J by 5 bases, with 21 bases between them. CDR3 length: 16 residues.